This T cell receptor (beta chain) was identified during a study of blood T cell repertoires in COVID-19. Overall study context: Collection of acute and convalescent COVID-19 samples took place in the United States, Italy and Spain. From T cells, B-cell-depleted T cells, or PBMCs came the material, which was cDNA or gDNA.

Original methodology: Amplification of reference gene primers was used by the study to estimate nucleated cell counts. Clones were read by immunoSEQ multiplex PCR, and TCRdb kept only the in-frame ones, dropping some. V, J and clone size derive from that table, while D and trimming were established from the DNA sequence. The repertoire holds 200,000 to 250,000 clones, with about 86% as singletons. CDR1 is SEHNR, CDR2 FQNEAQ, per germline (reference sequence). The V and J ends lost 1 base and 9 bases respectively, with 19 bases between them. This CDR3 comprises 16 residues. The V gene is TRBV7-9, the J gene TRBJ1-3; possible D gene TRBD1, 5 bases. Sequencing was carried out using peripheral blood. This TCR was sampled from a woman in her thirties who had recovered from COVID-19. The CDR3 sequence: CASSLVGDSISPTIYF. The DNA of the CDR3 is TGTGCCAGCAGCTTAGTAGGTGACAGTATCTCCCCCACCATATATTTT.